The source of this T cell receptor beta chain is a study of blood T cells in healthy people across ages. It was with a sample-barcoded 5' primer and a J-beta primer mix that a second PCR of roughly 7 to 12 cycles was run. One entry per CDR3 protein, called by TCRdb with MiXCR from the 5' RACE reads. The data hold about 830,000 distinct CDR3 sequences, with under 80% observed a single time. V dropped 0 bases and J dropped 4 bases, with 7 bases sitting between them. The CDR3 is made up of 15 amino acids. The germline CDR1 and CDR2 sequences are SGHTA and FQGNSA. Sequenced input: blood. The chain is built from TRBV7-2 and TRBJ2-6; no clear D. The TCR sequence derives from a man in his thirties or forties in good health. CDR3 DNA sequence: TGTGCCAGCAGCTTAGCGCACACCGGGGCCAACGTCCTGACTTTC. Its translation: CASSLAHTGANVLTF.